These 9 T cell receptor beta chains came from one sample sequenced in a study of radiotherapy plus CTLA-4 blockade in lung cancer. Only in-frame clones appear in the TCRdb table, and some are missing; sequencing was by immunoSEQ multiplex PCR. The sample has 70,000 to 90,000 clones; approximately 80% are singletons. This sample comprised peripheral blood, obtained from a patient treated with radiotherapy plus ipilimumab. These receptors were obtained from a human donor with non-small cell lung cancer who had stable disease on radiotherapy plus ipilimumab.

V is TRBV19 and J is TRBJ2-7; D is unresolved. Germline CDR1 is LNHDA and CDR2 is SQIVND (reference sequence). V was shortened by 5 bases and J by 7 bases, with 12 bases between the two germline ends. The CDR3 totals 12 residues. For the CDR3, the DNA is TGTGCCAGTAGTGTCCCCTCCATGGAGCAGTACTTC. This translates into CASSVPSMEQYF.

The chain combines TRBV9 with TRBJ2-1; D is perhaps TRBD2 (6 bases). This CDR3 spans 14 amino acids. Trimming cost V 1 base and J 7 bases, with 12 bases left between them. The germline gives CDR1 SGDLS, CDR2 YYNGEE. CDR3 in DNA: TGTGCCAGCAGCGTAACGGGAGAACTGAATGAGCAGTTCTTC. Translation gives CASSVTGELNEQFF.

The CDR3 loop reads CASSLTGHGANVLTF. As DNA, the CDR3 is TGTGCCAGCAGCCTGACAGGGCACGGGGCCAACGTCCTGACTTTC. The rearrangement joins TRBV11-2 to TRBJ2-6, with 7 bases identical to TRBD1. Germline V gene sequence: CDR1 SGHAT, CDR2 FQNNGV. This CDR3 has 15 amino acids. V lost 5 bases, J lost 4 bases, and 5 bases stayed unmatched. Complete variable domain (other parts from reference TRBV11-2 and TRBJ2-6): EAGVAQSPRYKIIEKRQSVAFWCNPISGHATLYWYQQILGQGPKLLIQFQNNGVVDDSQLPKDRFSAERLKGVDSTLKIQPAKLEDSAVYLCASSLTGHGANVLTFGAGSRLTVL.

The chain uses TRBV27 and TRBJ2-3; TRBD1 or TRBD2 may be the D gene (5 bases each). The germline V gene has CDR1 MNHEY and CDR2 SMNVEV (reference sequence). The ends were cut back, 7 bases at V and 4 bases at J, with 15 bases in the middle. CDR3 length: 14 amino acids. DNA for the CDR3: TGTGCCAGCACCCCCGGGACCCGGGCAGATACGCAGTATTTT. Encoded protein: CASTPGTRADTQYF.

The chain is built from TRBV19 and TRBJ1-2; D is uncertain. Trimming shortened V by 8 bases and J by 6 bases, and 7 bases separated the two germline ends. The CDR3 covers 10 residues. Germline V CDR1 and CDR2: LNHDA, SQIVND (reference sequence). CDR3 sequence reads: CASGPNGYTF. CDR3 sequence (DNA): TGTGCCAGTGGCCCGAATGGCTACACCTTC.

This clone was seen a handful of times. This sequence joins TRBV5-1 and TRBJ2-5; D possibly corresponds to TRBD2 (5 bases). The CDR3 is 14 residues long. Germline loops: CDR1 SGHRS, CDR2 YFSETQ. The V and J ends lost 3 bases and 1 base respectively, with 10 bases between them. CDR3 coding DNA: TGCGCCAGCAGCTCCGGACTTATCCAAGAGACCCAGTACTTC. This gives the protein CASSSGLIQETQYF.

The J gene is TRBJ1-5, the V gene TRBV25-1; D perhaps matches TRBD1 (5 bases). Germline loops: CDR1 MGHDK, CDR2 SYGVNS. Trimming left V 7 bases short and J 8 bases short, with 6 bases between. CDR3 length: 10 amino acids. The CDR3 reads CASTGEPQHF. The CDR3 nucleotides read TGTGCCAGCACGGGGGAGCCCCAGCATTTT.

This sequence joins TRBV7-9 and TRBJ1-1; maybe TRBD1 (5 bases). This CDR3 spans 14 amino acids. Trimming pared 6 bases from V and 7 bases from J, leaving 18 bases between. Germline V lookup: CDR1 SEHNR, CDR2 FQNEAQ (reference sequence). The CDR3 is CASRLTGAWGEAFF. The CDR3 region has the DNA TGTGCCAGCAGGCTAACCGGGGCCTGGGGTGAAGCTTTCTTT.

CDR3 coding DNA: TGCGCCAGCCGGGAAGGGACAGATACGCAGTATTTT. It is translated as CASREGTDTQYF. The V gene is TRBV5-1, the J gene TRBJ2-3, with a weak D call TRBD2 (5 bases). Germline V gene sequence: CDR1 SGHRS, CDR2 YFSETQ. The V end lost 7 bases, the J end lost 3 bases, and 9 bases lay between the germline ends. CDR3 length: 12 residues.